This TCR beta chain originates from a study of blood T cell repertoires in COVID-19. Here immunoSEQ multiplex PCR was the method, and the copy in TCRdb shows in-frame clones only, minus some. The table shows about 250,000 clones, with over 75% occurring only once. Germline V gene data show CDR1 as MNHEY and CDR2 as SVGEGT. The V gene end was trimmed by 5 bases and the J gene end by 0 bases; junction bases not matched to a gene: 2. The CDR3 is made up of 15 amino acids. This TCR was recovered from a man aged 40-50 years who had recovered from COVID-19. This chain uses TRBV6-2 or TRBV6-3 with TRBJ2-2, with 8 bases matching TRBD1. Material: PBMCs or T cells enriched from blood (not recorded which). The CDR3 DNA follows: TGTGCCAGCAGTGACAGGGGAACGAACACCGGGGAGCTGTTTTTT. Protein product: CASSDRGTNTGELFF.